Listed below are T cell receptor beta chains from one sample, sequenced in a study of blood T cell repertoires in COVID-19. Assay used: immunoSEQ multiplex PCR; TCRdb lists only in-frame clones, some missing. Of about 340,000 clones listed, about 88% are singletons. Specimen: peripheral blood. Receptors originate from a woman aged 65 to 85 with COVID-19, enrolled during active disease. Each CDR3 is given with its conserved first and last residue. The D gene is left open where the match is weak. Some rows mark clone size as missing; the rest say once, few, many or name a class of expanded clone.

v_call: TRBV3-1/TRBV3-2; j_call: TRBJ2-7; clone_size: once; d_call: NA; cdr3_aa: CASSHPSGEQYF; cdr3_nt: TGTGCCAGCAGCCATCCCTCGGGCGAGCAGTACTTC
v_call: TRBV5-1; j_call: TRBJ1-1; clone_size: NA; d_call: TRBD1; cdr3_aa: CASSHGTEEAFF; cdr3_nt: TGCGCCAGCAGCCACGGGACAGAGGAAGCTTTCTTT
v_call: TRBV7-2; j_call: TRBJ2-5; clone_size: NA; d_call: TRBD2; cdr3_aa: CASSLSPSGDLGTQYF; cdr3_nt: TGTGCCAGCAGCTTAAGTCCTAGCGGGGACCTCGGGACCCAGTACTTC
v_call: TRBV27; j_call: TRBJ1-3; clone_size: NA; d_call: NA; cdr3_aa: CVSSITGQISGNTIYF; cdr3_nt: TGTGTCAGCAGTATCACGGGACAAATCTCTGGAAACACCATATATTTT
v_call: TRBV27; j_call: TRBJ1-2; clone_size: NA; d_call: NA; cdr3_aa: CASSLLRGGPGYTF; cdr3_nt: TGTGCCAGCAGTTTACTTCGGGGAGGGCCAGGCTACACCTTC
v_call: TRBV5-4; j_call: TRBJ1-6; clone_size: NA; d_call: TRBD1; cdr3_aa: CASSIDRAANSPLHF; cdr3_nt: TGTGCCAGCAGCATCGACAGGGCGGCCAATTCACCCCTCCACTTT
v_call: TRBV6-5; j_call: TRBJ1-2; clone_size: NA; d_call: NA; cdr3_aa: CASSWAGNYGYTF; cdr3_nt: TGTGCCAGCAGTTGGGCAGGAAACTATGGCTACACCTTC
v_call: TRBV6-5; j_call: TRBJ1-1; clone_size: NA; d_call: NA; cdr3_aa: CASSYTSGAAAEAFF; cdr3_nt: TGTGCCAGCAGTTACACCTCAGGGGCTGCCGCTGAAGCTTTCTTT
v_call: TRBV28; j_call: TRBJ1-4; clone_size: NA; d_call: TRBD1; cdr3_aa: CASSGDRGLAKLFF; cdr3_nt: TGTGCCAGCAGCGGGGACAGGGGGTTGGCAAAACTGTTTTTT
v_call: TRBV6-5; j_call: TRBJ1-5; clone_size: NA; d_call: NA; cdr3_aa: CASSYSGGREPQHF; cdr3_nt: TGTGCCAGCAGTTACTCGGGGGGAAGAGAGCCCCAGCATTTT
v_call: TRBV19; j_call: TRBJ2-7; clone_size: few; d_call: NA; cdr3_aa: CASSTSQGNEQYF; cdr3_nt: TGTGCCAGTAGTACTTCCCAGGGTAACGAGCAGTACTTC
v_call: TRBV7-9; j_call: TRBJ1-2; clone_size: NA; d_call: TRBD1; cdr3_aa: CASSLGQGESYGYTF; cdr3_nt: TGTGCCAGCAGCTTAGGACAGGGTGAGTCCTATGGCTACACCTTC
v_call: TRBV4-1; j_call: TRBJ1-2; clone_size: NA; d_call: NA; cdr3_aa: CASSQGLDSNYGYTF; cdr3_nt: TGCGCCAGCAGCCAGGGCCTTGACAGCAACTATGGCTACACCTTC
v_call: TRBV19; j_call: TRBJ2-1; clone_size: NA; d_call: TRBD2; cdr3_aa: CASSIAASGEQFF; cdr3_nt: TGTGCCAGTAGTATAGCCGCTAGCGGCGAGCAGTTCTTC
v_call: TRBV18; j_call: TRBJ1-1; clone_size: NA; d_call: NA; cdr3_aa: CASSQRQRNTEAFF; cdr3_nt: TGTGCCAGCTCTCAAAGACAGAGGAACACTGAAGCTTTCTTT
v_call: TRBV5-5; j_call: TRBJ1-1; clone_size: once; d_call: NA; cdr3_aa: CASSLNGDMNTEAFF; cdr3_nt: TGTGCCAGCAGCTTAAATGGGGACATGAACACTGAAGCTTTCTTT
v_call: TRBV19; j_call: TRBJ2-2; clone_size: NA; d_call: NA; cdr3_aa: CASSIADREAALDTGELFF; cdr3_nt: TGTGCCAGTAGTATAGCAGACAGGGAGGCTGCTTTGGACACCGGGGAGCTGTTTTTT
v_call: TRBV9; j_call: TRBJ1-4; clone_size: NA; d_call: NA; cdr3_aa: CASSVARGSNEKLFF; cdr3_nt: TGTGCCAGCAGCGTAGCTCGGGGGTCTAATGAAAAACTGTTTTTT
v_call: TRBV6-5; j_call: TRBJ2-7; clone_size: NA; d_call: NA; cdr3_aa: CASGGSYEQYF; cdr3_nt: TGTGCCAGTGGAGGGTCCTACGAGCAGTACTTC
v_call: TRBV2; j_call: TRBJ2-5; clone_size: NA; d_call: NA; cdr3_aa: CASRRQSGGPQETQYF; cdr3_nt: TGTGCCAGCAGACGCCAGTCCGGGGGTCCTCAAGAGACCCAGTACTTC
v_call: TRBV4-1; j_call: TRBJ2-1; clone_size: NA; d_call: TRBD2; cdr3_aa: CASSPGGASRNEQFF; cdr3_nt: TGCGCCAGCAGCCCCGGGGGGGCTAGTCGAAATGAGCAGTTCTTC
v_call: TRBV7-2; j_call: TRBJ1-5; clone_size: NA; d_call: NA; cdr3_aa: CASSLDGGVNQPQHF; cdr3_nt: TGTGCCAGCAGCTTAGATGGGGGGGTCAATCAGCCCCAGCATTTT
v_call: TRBV19; j_call: TRBJ2-3; clone_size: NA; d_call: TRBD1; cdr3_aa: CASSTRQGPDTQYF; cdr3_nt: TGTGCCAGTAGTACGAGACAGGGGCCAGATACGCAGTATTTT
v_call: TRBV3-1/TRBV3-2; j_call: TRBJ1-1; clone_size: NA; d_call: TRBD1; cdr3_aa: CASSLTGGDTEAFF; cdr3_nt: TGTGCCAGCAGTCTGACAGGGGGGGACACTGAAGCTTTCTTT
v_call: TRBV5-1; j_call: TRBJ2-7; clone_size: NA; d_call: TRBD2; cdr3_aa: CASSLVPAGGSPYEQYF; cdr3_nt: TGCGCCAGCAGCTTGGTTCCAGCGGGGGGCTCTCCCTACGAGCAGTACTTC
v_call: TRBV7-2; j_call: TRBJ2-4; clone_size: NA; d_call: TRBD1; cdr3_aa: CASSLGGGDRGQNIQYF; cdr3_nt: TGTGCCAGCAGCTTAGGTGGTGGGGACAGGGGCCAAAACATTCAGTACTTC
v_call: TRBV5-8; j_call: TRBJ1-4; clone_size: NA; d_call: TRBD1; cdr3_aa: CASSPTTGARKLFF; cdr3_nt: TGTGCCAGCAGCCCCACGACAGGGGCCCGAAAACTGTTTTTT